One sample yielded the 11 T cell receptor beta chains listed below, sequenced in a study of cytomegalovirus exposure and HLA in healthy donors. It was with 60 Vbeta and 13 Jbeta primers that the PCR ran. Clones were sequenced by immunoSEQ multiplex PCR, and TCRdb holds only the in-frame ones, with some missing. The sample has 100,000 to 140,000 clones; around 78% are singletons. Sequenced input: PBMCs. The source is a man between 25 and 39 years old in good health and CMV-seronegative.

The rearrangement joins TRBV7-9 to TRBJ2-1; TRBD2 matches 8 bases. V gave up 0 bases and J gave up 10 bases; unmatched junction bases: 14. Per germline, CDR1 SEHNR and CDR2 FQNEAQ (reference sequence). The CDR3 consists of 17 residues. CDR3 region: CASSLASGTRLSGEQFF. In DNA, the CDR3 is TGTGCCAGCAGCTTAGCTTCCGGGACTAGGCTATCTGGGGAGCAGTTCTTC.

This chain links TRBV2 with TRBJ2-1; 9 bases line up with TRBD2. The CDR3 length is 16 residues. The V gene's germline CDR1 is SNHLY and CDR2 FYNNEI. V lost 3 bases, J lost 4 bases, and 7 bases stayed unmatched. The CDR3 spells CASSDWAGGAYNEQFF. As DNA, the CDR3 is TGTGCCAGCAGTGATTGGGCGGGGGGGGCTTACAATGAGCAGTTCTTC.

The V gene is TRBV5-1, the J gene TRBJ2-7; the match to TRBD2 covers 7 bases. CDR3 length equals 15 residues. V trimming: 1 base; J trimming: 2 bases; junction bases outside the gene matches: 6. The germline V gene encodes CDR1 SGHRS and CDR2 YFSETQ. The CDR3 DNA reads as TGCGCCAGCAGCTTGCTAGGGGAGGGACCCTACGAGCAGTACTTC. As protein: CASSLLGEGPYEQYF.

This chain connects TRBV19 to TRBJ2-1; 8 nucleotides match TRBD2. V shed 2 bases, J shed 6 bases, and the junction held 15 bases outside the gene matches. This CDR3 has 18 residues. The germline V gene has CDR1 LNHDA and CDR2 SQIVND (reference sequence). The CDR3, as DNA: TGTGCCAGTAGTATAATGAGGAGAGGATTTAGCGGGGCCAATGAGCAGTTCTTC. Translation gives CASSIMRRGFSGANEQFF.

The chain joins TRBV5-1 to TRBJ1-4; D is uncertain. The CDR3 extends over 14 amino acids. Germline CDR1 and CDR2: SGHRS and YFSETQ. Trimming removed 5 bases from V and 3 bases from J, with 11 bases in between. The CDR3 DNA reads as TGCGCCAGCAGGGGAGGTGGGGCTAATGAAAAACTGTTTTTT. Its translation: CASRGGGANEKLFF.

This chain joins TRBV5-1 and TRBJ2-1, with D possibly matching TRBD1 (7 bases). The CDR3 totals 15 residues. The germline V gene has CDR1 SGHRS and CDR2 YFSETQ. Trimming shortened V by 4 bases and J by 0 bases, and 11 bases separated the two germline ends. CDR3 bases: TGCGCCAGCAGCGGAGGGGGCAGCTCCTACAATGAGCAGTTCTTC. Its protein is CASSGGGSSYNEQFF.

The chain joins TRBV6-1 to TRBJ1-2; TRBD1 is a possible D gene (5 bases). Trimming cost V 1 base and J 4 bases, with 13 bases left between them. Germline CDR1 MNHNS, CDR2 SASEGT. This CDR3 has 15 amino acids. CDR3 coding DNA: TGTGCCAGCAGTGAAGTGGGAGGGGCAGGCTATGGCTACACCTTC. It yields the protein CASSEVGGAGYGYTF.

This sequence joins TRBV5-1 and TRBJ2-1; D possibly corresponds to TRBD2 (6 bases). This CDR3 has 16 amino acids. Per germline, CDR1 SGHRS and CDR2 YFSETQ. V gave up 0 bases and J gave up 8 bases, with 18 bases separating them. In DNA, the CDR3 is TGCGCCAGCAGCTTGGCCTGGCAGGGAGGTACCGATGAGCAGTTCTTC. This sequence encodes CASSLAWQGGTDEQFF. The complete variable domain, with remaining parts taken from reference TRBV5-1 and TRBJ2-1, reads KAGVTQTPRYLIKTRGQQVTLSCSPISGHRSVSWYQQTPGQGLQFLFEYFSETQRNKGNFPGRFSGRQFSNSRSEMNVSTLELGDSALYLCASSLAWQGGTDEQFFGPGTRLTVL.

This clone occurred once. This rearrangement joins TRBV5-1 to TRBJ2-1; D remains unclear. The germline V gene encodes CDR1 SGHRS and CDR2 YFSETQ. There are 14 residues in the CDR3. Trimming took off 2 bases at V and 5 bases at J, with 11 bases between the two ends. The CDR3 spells CASSFPDLDNEQFF. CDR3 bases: TGCGCCAGCAGCTTCCCCGACTTAGACAATGAGCAGTTCTTC.

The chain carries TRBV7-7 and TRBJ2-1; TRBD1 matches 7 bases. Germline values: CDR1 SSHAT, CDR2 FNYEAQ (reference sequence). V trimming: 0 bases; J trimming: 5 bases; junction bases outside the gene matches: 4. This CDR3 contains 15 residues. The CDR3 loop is CASSLATGSNNEQFF. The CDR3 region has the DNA TGTGCCAGCAGCTTAGCGACAGGGAGCAACAATGAGCAGTTCTTC.

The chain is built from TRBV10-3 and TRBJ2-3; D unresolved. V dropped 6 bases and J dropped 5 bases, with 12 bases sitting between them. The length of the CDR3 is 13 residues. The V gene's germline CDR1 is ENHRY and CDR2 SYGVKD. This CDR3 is CAISDSTGDTQYF. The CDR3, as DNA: TGTGCCATCAGCGACTCGACCGGAGATACGCAGTATTTT.